This TCR beta chain was captured in a study of graft-versus-host responses after intestinal transplantation. Study background: The study gave all recipients anti-thymocyte globulin induction, then tacrolimus and steroids for 2 to 3 years. Study-level findings and limits: Present in recipient marrow, GvH clones included some that appeared first in ileum or blood. In patients with graft-donor T cell macrochimerism, allograft graft-versus-host to host-versus-graft clonal ratios were high.

With respect to this clone: Its antigen is as yet unknown.

Repertoires were generated with immunoSEQ multiplex PCR, while TCRdb's copy carries only in-frame clones and drops some. The data contain 96,000 or so clones, more than 85% of them singletons. The CDR3 loop spans 13 amino acids. The germline CDR1 and CDR2 sequences are LNHDA and SQIVND (reference sequence). The V end lost 2 bases, the J end lost 14 bases, and 13 bases lay between the germline ends. The V call is TRBV19, the J call TRBJ1-6; D is ambiguous. Sequenced material: unstimulated CD4+ T cells sorted from spleen or lymph node cells, taken before intestinal transplant. The receptor was derived from a human donor who received an intestinal transplant. Here the CDR3 reads CASSISEGSALHF. Written as DNA, the CDR3 is TGTGCCAGTAGTATATCGGAGGGTTCGGCCCTCCACTTT. The full variable domain, with the rest looked up from reference TRBV19 and TRBJ1-6, is DGGITQSPKYLFRKEGQNVTLSCEQNLNHDAMYWYRQDPGQGLRLIYYSQIVNDFQKGDIAEGYSVSREKKESFPLTVTSAQKNPTAFYLCASSISEGSALHFGNGTRLTVT.